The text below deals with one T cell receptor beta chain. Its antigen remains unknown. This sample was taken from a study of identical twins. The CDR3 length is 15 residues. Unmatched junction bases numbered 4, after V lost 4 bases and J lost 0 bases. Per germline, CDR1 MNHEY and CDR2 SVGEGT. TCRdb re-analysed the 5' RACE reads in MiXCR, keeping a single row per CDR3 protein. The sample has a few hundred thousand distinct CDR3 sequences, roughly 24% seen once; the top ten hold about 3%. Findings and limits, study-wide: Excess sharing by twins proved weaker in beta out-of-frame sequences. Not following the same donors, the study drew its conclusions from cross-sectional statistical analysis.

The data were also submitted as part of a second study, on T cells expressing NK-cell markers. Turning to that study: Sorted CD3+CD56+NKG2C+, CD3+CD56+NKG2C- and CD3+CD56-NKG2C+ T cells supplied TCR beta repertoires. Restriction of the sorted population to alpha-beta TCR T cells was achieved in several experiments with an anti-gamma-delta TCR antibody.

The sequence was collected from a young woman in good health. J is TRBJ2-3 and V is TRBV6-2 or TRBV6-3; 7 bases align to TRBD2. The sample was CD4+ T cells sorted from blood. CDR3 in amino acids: CASSWISGSTDTQYF. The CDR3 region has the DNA TGTGCCAGCAGTTGGATTAGCGGGAGCACAGATACGCAGTATTTT.